This T cell receptor (beta chain) was observed in a study of T-cell reconstitution after alpha-beta-depleted transplantation in children. It was with unique molecular identifiers that the TCRbeta library was prepared. TCRdb independently ran MiXCR on the PCR reads; one entry per CDR3 protein. The sample records more than 150,000 distinct CDR3 sequences, just over 14% being singletons. This clonotype was seen repeatedly, ten times or more. The germline V gene encodes CDR1 SGHVS and CDR2 FNYEAQ. V gave up 2 bases and J gave up 2 bases, with 4 bases separating them. CDR3 length equals 12 residues. The chain combines TRBV7-6 with TRBJ2-7; D not certain. This receptor was identified in a human donor who donated a stem cell graft to a child with acute lymphoblastic leukemia. The sequenced sample was PBMCs from the stem cell graft donor, obtained from the stem cell graft. CDR3 coding DNA: TGTGCCAGCAGCTTACCGCCCTACGAGCAGTACTTC. It specifies CASSLPPYEQYF.